These 20 T cell receptor beta chains share one sample of origin, sequenced in a study of CD4+ T cells in melanoma. Assay: immunoSEQ multiplex PCR; the TCRdb copy retains only in-frame clones and omits some. The sample consists of 15,000 or so clones, approximately 80% of them appearing once. What was sequenced was cells from a culture (not recorded whether cultured in vitro). The receptor source for this set is a human donor with melanoma.

The chain combines TRBV20-1 with TRBJ1-2; unclear D gene. The CDR3 covers 11 residues. With 3 bases removed from V and 5 bases from J, the gap between germline ends came to 7 bases. The germline CDR1 and CDR2 sequences are DFQATT and SNEGSKA (reference sequence). CDR3 region: CSASSLYGYTF. The DNA for the CDR3 is TGCAGTGCTAGTAGCTTGTATGGCTACACCTTC.

There are a few counts of this clone. This rearrangement joins TRBV5-6 to TRBJ1-4; 7 nucleotides line up with TRBD1. Germline V CDR1 and CDR2: SGHDT, YYEEEE. The CDR3 sequence is 15 residues long. J lost 3 bases, V lost 0 bases, and 2 bases had no gene match. The chain's CDR3 is CASSLAGQPNEKLFF. The CDR3, as DNA: TGTGCCAGCAGCTTGGCGGGACAGCCTAATGAAAAACTGTTTTTT.

The chain joins TRBV4-2 to TRBJ2-3; 8 positions match TRBD2. This CDR3 spans 15 amino acids. CDR1 is LGHNA and CDR2 is YNFKEQ in the germline V gene. Germline trimming cut 1 base from V and 4 bases from J; bases unmatched to any gene: 4. The DNA of the CDR3 is TGTGCCAGCAGCCAAGGCCAAGCGGGGGCAGATACGCAGTATTTT. Residues: CASSQGQAGADTQYF.

The chain recombines TRBV11-2 with TRBJ1-2, with D possibly being TRBD1 (6 bases). The CDR3 has 13 amino acids. Per germline, CDR1 SGHAT and CDR2 FQNNGV. The V and J ends lost 5 bases and 6 bases respectively, with 13 bases between them. The CDR3 DNA is TGTGCCAGCAGCGCCCTCGCAGGGGATGGCTACACCTTC. Its protein is CASSALAGDGYTF.

Worth noting for this clone: Other DNA sequences from this sample encode an identical CDR3 as well. The rearrangement links TRBV6-6 to TRBJ2-1; D perhaps matches TRBD1 (5 bases). The V and J ends lost 5 bases and 8 bases respectively, with 7 bases between them. Germline values: CDR1 MNHNY, CDR2 SVGAGI (reference sequence). The CDR3 covers 11 residues. CDR3 loop: CASSPRDEQFF. The CDR3 DNA sequence: TGTGCCAGCAGTCCCAGGGATGAGCAGTTCTTC.

The chain employs TRBV10-3 and TRBJ2-1; 7 positions match TRBD1. The CDR3 totals 14 residues. The trim removed 4 bases at V and 7 bases at J, leaving 7 bases unmatched. The germline V gene encodes CDR1 ENHRY and CDR2 SYGVKD. The CDR3, as DNA: TGTGCCATCAGTGCACAGGGGAAGGTGAATGAGCAGTTCTTC. Its protein product is CAISAQGKVNEQFF.

This CDR3 reads CASSQAGDDYEQYF. In nucleotides, the CDR3 is TGCGCCAGCAGTCAGGCAGGGGACGACTACGAGCAGTACTTC. The rearrangement links TRBV5-1 to TRBJ2-7; a weak D match, TRBD1 (6 bases). From germline, CDR1 is SGHRS and CDR2 YFSETQ. CDR3 length: 14 residues. Trimming removed 5 bases from V and 3 bases from J, with 15 bases in between.

The table lists this clone with a few counts. The gene calls are TRBV6-5 and TRBJ2-3; D uncertain. The CDR3 consists of 14 residues. V was clipped by 6 bases and J by 2 bases, with 12 bases between them. Per germline, CDR1 MNHEY and CDR2 SVGAGI. CDR3 residues: CASSLVGFTDTQYF. The DNA for the CDR3 is TGTGCCAGCAGCTTGGTCGGGTTCACAGATACGCAGTATTTT.

This chain uses TRBV5-4 with TRBJ1-2; 7 bases are a match to TRBD1. The germline gives CDR1 SGHNT, CDR2 YYREEE (reference sequence). With V trimmed by 2 bases and J by 7 bases, 5 bases remained unmatched. This CDR3 is built from 13 residues. As DNA, the CDR3 is TGTGCCAGCAGCTTACCGCAGGGGGGTGGCTACACCTTC. Its translation: CASSLPQGGGYTF.

The chain couples TRBV30 to TRBJ1-2; 9 bases are a match to TRBD1. CDR1 and CDR2 from the germline V gene are GTSNPN and SVGIG (reference sequence). The CDR3 extends over 17 amino acids. After removal of 2 bases from V and 5 bases from J, the junction contained 15 bases not matched to a gene. The CDR3 bases are TGTGCCTGGAGTTTCCACAGGGGGCTTGGGTTAGGTTATGGCTACACCTTC. It encodes CAWSFHRGLGLGYGYTF.

The chain links TRBV15 to TRBJ1-2, with 7 bases aligning to TRBD1. V was pared by 0 bases and J by 7 bases, with 8 bases of the junction left unmatched. CDR3 length equals 15 residues. Germline-derived CDR1 and CDR2 are LNHNV and YYDKDF (reference sequence). The CDR3 sequence is CATSREGARGLGYTF. CDR3 in DNA: TGTGCCACCAGCAGAGAGGGAGCAAGGGGGCTTGGCTACACCTTC.

The chain employs TRBV19 and TRBJ2-3, with no clear D. Trimming took off 5 bases at V and 3 bases at J, with 6 bases between the two ends. CDR3 length: 12 residues. Per germline, CDR1 LNHDA and CDR2 SQIVND (reference sequence). The CDR3 coding sequence is TGTGCCAGTAGTGATCAGACAGATACGCAGTATTTT. Protein: CASSDQTDTQYF.

V gene TRBV4-1 combines with J gene TRBJ2-7, with 8 nucleotides matching TRBD2. This CDR3 has 15 amino acids. CDR1 and CDR2 (germline): MGHRA, YSYEKL. With V trimmed by 0 bases and J by 3 bases, 4 bases remained unmatched. The CDR3 sequence is CASSQEPAGDYEQYF. The CDR3 region has the DNA TGCGCCAGCAGCCAAGAACCAGCGGGGGACTACGAGCAGTACTTC.

This clone was detected only a few times. The chain carries TRBV5-1 and TRBJ1-1, with 7 bases that match TRBD1. J was trimmed by 4 bases and V by 2 bases; bases with no gene match: 5. Germline V gene lookup returns CDR1 SGHRS and CDR2 YFSETQ. The CDR3 covers 14 residues. The DNA of the CDR3 is TGCGCCAGCAGCTTTTCCAGGGGGACCACTGAAGCTTTCTTT. This encodes CASSFSRGTTEAFF.

This clone was counted between two and nine times. The genes are TRBV18 and TRBJ1-1; D is unresolved. Trimming took 2 bases from V and 1 from J, leaving 5 bases between them. CDR1 and CDR2 from the germline V gene are KGHSH and LQKENI. The length of the CDR3 is 13 residues. The CDR3 DNA reads TGTGCCAGCTCACCAACTGGGAACACTGAAGCTTTCTTT. Its protein is CASSPTGNTEAFF.

The V gene is TRBV7-3, the J gene TRBJ1-1; the D is unclear. CDR3 length: 13 amino acids. Per germline, CDR1 SGHTA and CDR2 FQGTGA. V was pared by 5 bases and J by 1 base, with 8 bases between. The CDR3 DNA reads TGTGCCAGCAGCCCCGGACGGAACACTGAAGCTTTCTTT. Its translation: CASSPGRNTEAFF. The whole variable domain, remainder taken from reference TRBV7-3 and TRBJ1-1, is GAGVSQTPSNKVTEKGKYVELRCDPISGHTALYWYRQSLGQGPEFLIYFQGTGAADDSGLPNDRFFAVRPEGSVSTLKIQRTERGDSAVYLCASSPGRNTEAFFGQGTRLTVV.

The chain carries TRBV5-1 and TRBJ2-2; the match to TRBD2 covers 12 bases. The V segment lost 2 bases and the J segment 5 bases; nucleotides outside the gene matches: 7. CDR3 length equals 17 residues. Germline-derived CDR1 and CDR2 are SGHRS and YFSETQ. CDR3 coding DNA: TGCGCCAGCAGCTTTCTAGCGGGGGGGCGTGTGACCGGGGAGCTGTTTTTT. It translates to CASSFLAGGRVTGELFF.

The table lists this clone with a few counts. The chain links TRBV6-5 to TRBJ2-7, with D possibly being TRBD1 or TRBD2 (6 bases each). V was cut by 2 bases and J by 3 bases, with 14 bases left in between. Germline loops: CDR1 MNHEY, CDR2 SVGAGI. The CDR3 length is 15 residues. The CDR3 sequence: CASSYGGGGFYEQYF. Written as DNA, the CDR3 is TGTGCCAGCAGTTACGGCGGAGGGGGATTCTACGAGCAGTACTTC.

In its sample, this clone was seen once. The J gene is TRBJ1-6, the V gene TRBV5-6; D is uncertain. Trimming took off 1 base at V and 0 bases at J, with 8 bases between the two ends. The CDR3 sequence is 16 residues long. The V gene's germline CDR1 is SGHDT and CDR2 YYEEEE. CDR3 nucleotides: TGTGCCAGCAGCTTGTATAGGAGCTCCTATAATTCACCCCTCCACTTT. Protein sequence: CASSLYRSSYNSPLHF.

V and J are TRBV4-1 and TRBJ2-3; D not certain. The CDR3 runs 15 residues. Trimming shortened V by 0 bases and J by 6 bases, and 13 bases separated the two germline ends. The germline CDR1 and CDR2 sequences are MGHRA and YSYEKL. The CDR3 region is CASSQDWGQEDTQYF. Written as DNA, the CDR3 is TGCGCCAGCAGCCAAGATTGGGGTCAGGAGGATACGCAGTATTTT.